These T cell receptor beta chains were read from a single sample in a study of PD-1 blockade in classical Hodgkin lymphoma. Here immunoSEQ multiplex PCR was the method, and the copy in TCRdb shows in-frame clones only, minus some. The data hold about 76,000 clones, with about nine tenths observed a single time. Specimen: peripheral blood mononuclear cells (PBMCs), collected at baseline. The source of these receptors is a human donor with classical Hodgkin lymphoma. Both conserved end residues are part of each CDR3. The D gene is left open where the match is weak. Part of the rows lack a size; the others show once, few, many or a class for expanded clones.

size: -
J: TRBJ2-1
D: TRBD2
V: TRBV11-3
CDR3: CASSLTSVNEQFF
DNA: TGTGCCAGCAGCTTGACTAGCGTGAATGAGCAGTTCTTC

size: -
J: TRBJ2-5
D: -
V: TRBV7-2
CDR3: CASSLTSGETQYF
DNA: TGTGCCAGCAGCTTAACTAGTGGGGAGACCCAGTACTTC

size: -
J: TRBJ2-3
D: -
V: TRBV2
CDR3: CASSVESNTDTQYF
DNA: TGTGCCAGCAGTGTAGAGTCCAACACAGATACGCAGTATTTT

size: -
J: TRBJ1-1
D: TRBD1
V: TRBV25-1
CDR3: CASSELEGAQGTEAFF
DNA: TGTGCCAGCAGTGAATTAGAGGGGGCGCAGGGCACTGAAGCTTTCTTT

size: few
J: TRBJ1-4
D: -
V: TRBV6-4
CDR3: CASSLTGPNEKLFF
DNA: TGTGCCAGCAGTTTAACAGGGCCTAATGAAAAACTGTTTTTT

size: -
J: TRBJ1-2
D: TRBD1
V: TRBV29-1
CDR3: CSVEERDRGLVLGGYTF
DNA: TGCAGCGTTGAAGAACGGGACAGGGGGCTGGTCTTGGGTGGCTACACCTTC

size: -
J: TRBJ2-4
D: TRBD1
V: TRBV27
CDR3: CASSPGQGYIQYF
DNA: TGTGCCAGCAGTCCTGGACAGGGTTACATTCAGTACTTC

size: -
J: TRBJ1-2
D: -
V: TRBV30
CDR3: CAWSGGGYTF
DNA: TGTGCCTGGAGTGGAGGGGGCTACACCTTC

size: -
J: TRBJ1-1
D: -
V: TRBV10-3
CDR3: CAMGGLSTEAFF
DNA: TGTGCCATGGGGGGGCTATCAACTGAAGCTTTCTTT

size: -
J: TRBJ2-7
D: TRBD1
V: TRBV2
CDR3: CASSASWDSEYEQYF
DNA: TGTGCCAGCAGTGCTTCCTGGGACAGCGAATACGAGCAGTACTTC